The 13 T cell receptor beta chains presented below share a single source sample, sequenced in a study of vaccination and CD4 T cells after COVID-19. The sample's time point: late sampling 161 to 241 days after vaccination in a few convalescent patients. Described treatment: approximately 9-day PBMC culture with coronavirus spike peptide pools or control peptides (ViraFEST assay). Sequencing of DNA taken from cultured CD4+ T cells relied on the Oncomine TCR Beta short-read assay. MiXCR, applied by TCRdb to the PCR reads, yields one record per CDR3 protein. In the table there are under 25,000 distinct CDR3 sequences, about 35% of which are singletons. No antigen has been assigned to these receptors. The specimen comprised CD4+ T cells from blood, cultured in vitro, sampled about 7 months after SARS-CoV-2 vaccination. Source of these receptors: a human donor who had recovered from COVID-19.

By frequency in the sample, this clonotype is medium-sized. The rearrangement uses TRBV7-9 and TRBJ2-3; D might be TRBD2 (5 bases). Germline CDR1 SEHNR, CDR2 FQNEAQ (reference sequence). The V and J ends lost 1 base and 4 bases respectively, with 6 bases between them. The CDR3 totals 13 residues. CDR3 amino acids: CASSLVGADTQYF. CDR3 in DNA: TGTGCCAGCAGCTTAGTCGGGGCAGATACGCAGTATTTT. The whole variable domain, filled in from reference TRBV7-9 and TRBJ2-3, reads DTGVSQNPRHKITKRGQNVTFRCDPISEHNRLYWYRQTLGQGPEFLTYFQNEAQLEKSRLLSDRFSAERPKGSFSTLEIQRTEQGDSAMYLCASSLVGADTQYFGPGTRLTVL.

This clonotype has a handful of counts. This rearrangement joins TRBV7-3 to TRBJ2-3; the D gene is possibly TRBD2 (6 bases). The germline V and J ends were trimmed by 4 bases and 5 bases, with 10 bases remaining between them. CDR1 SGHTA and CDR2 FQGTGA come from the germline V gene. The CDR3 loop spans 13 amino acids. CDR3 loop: CASSSLAGDTQYF. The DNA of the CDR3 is TGTGCCAGCAGCTCACTAGCCGGAGATACGCAGTATTTT.

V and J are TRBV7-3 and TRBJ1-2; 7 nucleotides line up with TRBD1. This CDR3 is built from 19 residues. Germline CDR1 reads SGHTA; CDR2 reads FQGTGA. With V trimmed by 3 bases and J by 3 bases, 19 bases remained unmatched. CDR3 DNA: TGTGCCAGCAGCTTCATGTCTCCCGGGACAGCAGCAAATTACTATGGCTACACCTTC. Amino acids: CASSFMSPGTAANYYGYTF.

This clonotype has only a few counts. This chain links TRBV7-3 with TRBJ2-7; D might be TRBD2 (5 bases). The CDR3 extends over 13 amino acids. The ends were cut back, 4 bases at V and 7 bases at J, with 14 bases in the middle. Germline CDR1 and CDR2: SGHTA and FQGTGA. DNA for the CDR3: TGTGCCAGCAGCTCCTCCCTCCCGGGGGAGCAGTACTTC. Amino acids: CASSSSLPGEQYF.

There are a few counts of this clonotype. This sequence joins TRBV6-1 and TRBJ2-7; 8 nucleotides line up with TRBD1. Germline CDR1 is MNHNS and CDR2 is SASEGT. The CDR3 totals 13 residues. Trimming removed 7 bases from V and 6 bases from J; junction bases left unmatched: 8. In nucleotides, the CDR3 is TGTGCCAGCATTGACAGGGGTTTCGGCGAGCAGTACTTC. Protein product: CASIDRGFGEQYF.

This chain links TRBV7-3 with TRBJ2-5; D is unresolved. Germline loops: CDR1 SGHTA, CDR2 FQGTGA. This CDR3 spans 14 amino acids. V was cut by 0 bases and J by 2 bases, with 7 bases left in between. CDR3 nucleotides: TGTGCCAGCAGCTTAACGGCGGAACAAGAGACCCAGTACTTC. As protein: CASSLTAEQETQYF. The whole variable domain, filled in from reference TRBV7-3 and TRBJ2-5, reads GAGVSQTPSNKVTEKGKYVELRCDPISGHTALYWYRQSLGQGPEFLIYFQGTGAADDSGLPNDRFFAVRPEGSVSTLKIQRTERGDSAVYLCASSLTAEQETQYFGPGTRLLVL.

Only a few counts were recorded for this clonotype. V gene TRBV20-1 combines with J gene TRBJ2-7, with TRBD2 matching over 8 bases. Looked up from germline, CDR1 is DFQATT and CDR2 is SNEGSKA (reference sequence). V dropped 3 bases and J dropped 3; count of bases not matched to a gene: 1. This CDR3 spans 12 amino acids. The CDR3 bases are TGCAGTGCTAGTAGCGGGAACTACGAGCAGTACTTC. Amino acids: CSASSGNYEQYF.

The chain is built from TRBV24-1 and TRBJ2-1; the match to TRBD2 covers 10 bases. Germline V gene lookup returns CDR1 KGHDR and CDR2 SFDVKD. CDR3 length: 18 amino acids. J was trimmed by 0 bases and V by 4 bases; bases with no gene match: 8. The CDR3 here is CATSDPGLAESSYNEQFF. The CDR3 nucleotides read TGTGCCACCAGTGACCCCGGACTAGCGGAAAGCTCCTACAATGAGCAGTTCTTC.

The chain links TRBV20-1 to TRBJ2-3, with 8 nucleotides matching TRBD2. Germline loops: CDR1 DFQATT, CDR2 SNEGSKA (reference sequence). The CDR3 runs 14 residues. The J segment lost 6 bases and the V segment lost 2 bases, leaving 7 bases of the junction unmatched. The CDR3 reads CSARSGSVPDTQYF. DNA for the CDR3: TGCAGTGCTAGAAGCGGGAGTGTGCCGGATACGCAGTATTTT.

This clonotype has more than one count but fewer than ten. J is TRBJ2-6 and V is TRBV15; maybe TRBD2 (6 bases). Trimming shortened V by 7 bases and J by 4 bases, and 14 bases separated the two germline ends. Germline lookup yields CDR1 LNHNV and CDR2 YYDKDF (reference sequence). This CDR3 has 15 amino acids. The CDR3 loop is CATKYGGSGANVLTF. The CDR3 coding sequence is TGTGCCACCAAATATGGGGGGAGCGGGGCCAACGTCCTGACTTTC. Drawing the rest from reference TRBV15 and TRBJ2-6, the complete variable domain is DAMVIQNPRYQVTQFGKPVTLSCSQTLNHNVMYWYQQKSSQAPKLLFHYYDKDFNNEADTPDNFQSRRPNTSFCFLDIRSPGLGDTAMYLCATKYGGSGANVLTFGAGSRLTVL.

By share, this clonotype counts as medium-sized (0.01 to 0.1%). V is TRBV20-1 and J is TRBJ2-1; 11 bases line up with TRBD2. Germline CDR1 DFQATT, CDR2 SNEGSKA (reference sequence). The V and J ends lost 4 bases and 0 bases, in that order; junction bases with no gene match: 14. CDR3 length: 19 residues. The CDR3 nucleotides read TGCAGTGCTAATAGCGTTAGCGGGAGGGCCGTGAGCTCCTACAATGAGCAGTTCTTC. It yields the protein CSANSVSGRAVSSYNEQFF.

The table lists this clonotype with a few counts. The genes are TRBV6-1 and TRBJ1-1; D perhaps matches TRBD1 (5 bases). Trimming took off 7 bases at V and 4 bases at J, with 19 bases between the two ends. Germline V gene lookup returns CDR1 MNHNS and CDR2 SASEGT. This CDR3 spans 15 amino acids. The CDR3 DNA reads TGTGCCAGCACCGGCACAGGCCGGAGGGGCACTGAAGCTTTCTTT. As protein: CASTGTGRRGTEAFF.

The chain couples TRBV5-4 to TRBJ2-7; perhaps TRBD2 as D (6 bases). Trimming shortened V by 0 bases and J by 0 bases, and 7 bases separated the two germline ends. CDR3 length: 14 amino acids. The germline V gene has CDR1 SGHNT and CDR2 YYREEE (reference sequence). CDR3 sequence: CASSLGLVSYEQYF. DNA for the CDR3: TGTGCCAGCAGCTTGGGACTAGTCTCCTACGAGCAGTACTTC.